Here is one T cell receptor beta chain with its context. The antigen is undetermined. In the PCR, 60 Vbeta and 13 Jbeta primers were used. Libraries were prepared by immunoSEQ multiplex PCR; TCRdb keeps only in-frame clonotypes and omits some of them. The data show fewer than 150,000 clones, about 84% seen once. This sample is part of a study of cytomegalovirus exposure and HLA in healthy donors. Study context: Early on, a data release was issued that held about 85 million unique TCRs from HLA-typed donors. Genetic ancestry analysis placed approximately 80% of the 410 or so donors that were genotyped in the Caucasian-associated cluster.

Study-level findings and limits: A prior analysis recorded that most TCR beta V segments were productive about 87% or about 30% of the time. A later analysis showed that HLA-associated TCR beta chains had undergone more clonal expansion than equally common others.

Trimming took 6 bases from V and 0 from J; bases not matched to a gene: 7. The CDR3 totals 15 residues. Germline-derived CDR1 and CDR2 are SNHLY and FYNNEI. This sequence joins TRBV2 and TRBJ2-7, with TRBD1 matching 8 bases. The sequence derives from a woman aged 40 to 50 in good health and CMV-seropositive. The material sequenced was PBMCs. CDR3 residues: CASRGGTGGSYEQYF. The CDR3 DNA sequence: TGTGCCAGCAGGGGCGGGACAGGCGGCTCCTACGAGCAGTACTTC.